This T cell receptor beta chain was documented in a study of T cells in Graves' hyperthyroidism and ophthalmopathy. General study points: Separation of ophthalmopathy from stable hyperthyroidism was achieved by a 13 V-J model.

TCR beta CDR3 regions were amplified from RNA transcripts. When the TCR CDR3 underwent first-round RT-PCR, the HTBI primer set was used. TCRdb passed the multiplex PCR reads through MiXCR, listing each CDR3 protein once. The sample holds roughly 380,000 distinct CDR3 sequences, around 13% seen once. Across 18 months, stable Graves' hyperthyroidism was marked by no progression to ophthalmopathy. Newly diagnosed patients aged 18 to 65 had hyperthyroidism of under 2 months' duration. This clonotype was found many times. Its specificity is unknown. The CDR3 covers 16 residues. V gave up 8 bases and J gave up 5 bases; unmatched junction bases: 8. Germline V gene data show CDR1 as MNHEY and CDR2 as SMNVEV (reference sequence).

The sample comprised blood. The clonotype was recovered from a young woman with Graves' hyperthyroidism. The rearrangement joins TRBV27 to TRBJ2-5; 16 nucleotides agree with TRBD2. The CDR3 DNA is TGTGCCAGCGGGGGGACTAGCGGGAGGGCCTGGGAGACCCAGTACTTC. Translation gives CASGGTSGRAWETQYF.